The T cell receptor beta chain under discussion was sequenced for a study of blood T cell repertoires in COVID-19. Study context: The United States, Italy and Spain were the sources of the acute and convalescent COVID-19 samples. The cDNA or gDNA used as material had been derived from T cells, B-cell-depleted T cells, or PBMCs.

The V gene lost 3 bases and the J gene lost 10 bases, with 4 bases spanning the gap. The CDR3 extends over 11 amino acids. CDR1 is LGHDT and CDR2 is YNNKEL in the germline V gene (reference sequence). Original methodology: Nucleated cell number was recorded as an estimate derived from reference gene primer amplification. Profiled with immunoSEQ multiplex PCR; TCRdb holds only in-frame clones, not every one. D and trimming come from the DNA, and the V and J calls and clone size come from that table. The repertoire holds fewer than 150,000 clones, with under 80% as singletons. The TCR was taken from a man in his fifties or sixties with acute or convalescent COVID-19. What was sequenced was peripheral blood. The chain carries TRBV3-1 (or the pseudogene TRBV3-2) and TRBJ1-6; D not certain. The CDR3 loop is CASSHSSPLHF. The CDR3 bases are TGTGCCAGCAGCCACTCCTCACCCCTCCACTTT.